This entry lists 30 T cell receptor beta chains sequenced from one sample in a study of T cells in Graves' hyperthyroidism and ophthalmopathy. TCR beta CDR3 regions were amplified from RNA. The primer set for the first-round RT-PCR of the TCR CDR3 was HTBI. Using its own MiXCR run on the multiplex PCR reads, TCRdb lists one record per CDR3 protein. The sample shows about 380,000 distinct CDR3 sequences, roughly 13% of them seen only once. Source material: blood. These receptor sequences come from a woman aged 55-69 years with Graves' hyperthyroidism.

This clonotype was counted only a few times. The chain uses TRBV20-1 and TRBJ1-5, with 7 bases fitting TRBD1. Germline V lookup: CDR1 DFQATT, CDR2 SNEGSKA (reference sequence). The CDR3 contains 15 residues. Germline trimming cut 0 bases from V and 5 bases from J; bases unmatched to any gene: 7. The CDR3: CSARDSRQGDQPQHF. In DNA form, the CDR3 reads TGCAGTGCTAGAGATAGTCGGCAGGGGGATCAGCCCCAGCATTTT.

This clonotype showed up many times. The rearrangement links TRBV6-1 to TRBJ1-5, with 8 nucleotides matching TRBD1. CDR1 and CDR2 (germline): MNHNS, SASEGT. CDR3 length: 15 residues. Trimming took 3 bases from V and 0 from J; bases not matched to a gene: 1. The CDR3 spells CASSETGVSNQPQHF. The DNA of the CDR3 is TGTGCCAGCAGTGAGACAGGGGTTAGCAATCAGCCCCAGCATTTT.

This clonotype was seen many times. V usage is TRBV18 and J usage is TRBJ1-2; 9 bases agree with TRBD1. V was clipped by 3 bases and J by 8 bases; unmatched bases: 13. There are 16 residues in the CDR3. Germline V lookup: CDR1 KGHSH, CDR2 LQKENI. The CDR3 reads CASSPGTTGGTNGYTF. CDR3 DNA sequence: TGTGCCAGCTCACCCGGCACGACAGGGGGGACAAACGGCTACACCTTC.

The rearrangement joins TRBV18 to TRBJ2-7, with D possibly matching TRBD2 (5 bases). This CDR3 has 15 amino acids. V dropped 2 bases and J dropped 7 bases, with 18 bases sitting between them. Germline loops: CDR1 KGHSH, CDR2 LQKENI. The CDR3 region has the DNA TGTGCCAGCTCACCAGGGGTACAGCGGAACCAGGAGCAGTACTTC. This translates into CASSPGVQRNQEQYF. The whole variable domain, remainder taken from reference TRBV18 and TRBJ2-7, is NAGVMQNPRHLVRRRGQEARLRCSPMKGHSHVYWYRQLPEEGLKFMVYLQKENIIDESGMPKERFSAEFPKEGPSILRIQQVVRGDSAAYFCASSPGVQRNQEQYFGPGTRLTVT.

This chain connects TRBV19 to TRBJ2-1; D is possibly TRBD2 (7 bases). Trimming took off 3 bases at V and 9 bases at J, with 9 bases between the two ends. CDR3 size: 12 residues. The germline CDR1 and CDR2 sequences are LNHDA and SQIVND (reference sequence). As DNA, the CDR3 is TGTGCCAGTAGTATGCGGGGGCTTGAGCAGTTCTTC. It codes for CASSMRGLEQFF.

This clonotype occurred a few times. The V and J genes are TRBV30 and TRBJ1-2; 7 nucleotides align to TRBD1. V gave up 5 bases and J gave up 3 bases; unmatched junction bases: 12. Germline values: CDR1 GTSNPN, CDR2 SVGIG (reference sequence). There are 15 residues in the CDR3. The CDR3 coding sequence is TGTGCCTGGTGCCCGGGGGGCAGGGGGGACTATGGCTACACCTTC. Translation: CAWCPGGRGDYGYTF.

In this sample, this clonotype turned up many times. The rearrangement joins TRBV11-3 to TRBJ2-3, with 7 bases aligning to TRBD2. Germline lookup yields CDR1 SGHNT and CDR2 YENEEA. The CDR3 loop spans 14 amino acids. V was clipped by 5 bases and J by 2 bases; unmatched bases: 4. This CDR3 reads CASSTRDYTDTQYF. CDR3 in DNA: TGTGCCAGCAGCACCCGGGACTACACAGATACGCAGTATTTT. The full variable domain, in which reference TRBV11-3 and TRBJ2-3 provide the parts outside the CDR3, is EAGVVQSPRYKIIEKKQPVAFWCNPISGHNTLYWYLQNLGQGPELLIRYENEEAVDDSQLPKDRFSAERLKGVDSTLKIQPAELGDSAVYLCASSTRDYTDTQYFGPGTRLTVL.

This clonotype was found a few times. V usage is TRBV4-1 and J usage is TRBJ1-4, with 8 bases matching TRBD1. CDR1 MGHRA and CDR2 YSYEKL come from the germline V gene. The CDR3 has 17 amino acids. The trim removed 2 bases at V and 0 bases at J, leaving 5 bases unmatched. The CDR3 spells CASSQRQGLATNEKLFF. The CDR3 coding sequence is TGCGCCAGCAGCCAACGACAGGGGTTGGCAACTAATGAAAAACTGTTTTTT.

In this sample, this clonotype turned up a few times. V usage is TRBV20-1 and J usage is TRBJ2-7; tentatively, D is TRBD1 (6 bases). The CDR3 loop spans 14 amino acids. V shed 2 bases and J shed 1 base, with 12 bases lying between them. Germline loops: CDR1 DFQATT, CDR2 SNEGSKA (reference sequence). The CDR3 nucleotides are TGCAGTGCTAGACCCTTAAGGGGGTCCTACGAGCAGTACTTC. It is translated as CSARPLRGSYEQYF.

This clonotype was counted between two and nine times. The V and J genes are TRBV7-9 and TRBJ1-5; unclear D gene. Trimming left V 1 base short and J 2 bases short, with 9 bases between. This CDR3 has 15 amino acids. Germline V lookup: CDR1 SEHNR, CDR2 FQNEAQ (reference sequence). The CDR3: CASSLGEIGNQPQHF. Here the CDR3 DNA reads TGTGCCAGCAGCTTAGGGGAGATCGGCAATCAGCCCCAGCATTTT.

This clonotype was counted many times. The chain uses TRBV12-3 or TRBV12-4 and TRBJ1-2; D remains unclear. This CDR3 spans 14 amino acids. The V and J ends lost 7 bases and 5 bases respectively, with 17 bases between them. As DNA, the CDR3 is TGTGCCAGCATGGATCCTCGGCGGGCTTATGGCTACACCTTC. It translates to CASMDPRRAYGYTF.

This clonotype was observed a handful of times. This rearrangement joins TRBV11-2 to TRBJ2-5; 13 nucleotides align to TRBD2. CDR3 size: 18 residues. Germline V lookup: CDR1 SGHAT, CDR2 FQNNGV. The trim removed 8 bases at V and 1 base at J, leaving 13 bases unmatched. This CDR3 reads CASSLGTSGIRTQETQYF. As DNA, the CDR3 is TGTGCCAGCTCACTAGGGACTAGCGGGATCCGGACCCAAGAGACCCAGTACTTC.

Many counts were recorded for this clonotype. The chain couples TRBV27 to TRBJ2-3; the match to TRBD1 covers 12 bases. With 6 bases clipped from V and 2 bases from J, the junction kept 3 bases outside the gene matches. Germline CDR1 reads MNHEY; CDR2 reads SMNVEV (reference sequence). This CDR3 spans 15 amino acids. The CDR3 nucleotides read TGTGCCAGCAGGGGACAGGGGGCCTTCACAGATACGCAGTATTTT. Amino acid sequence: CASRGQGAFTDTQYF.

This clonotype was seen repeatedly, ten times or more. CDR3: CASSQTGGEQFF. CDR3 coding DNA: TGCGCCAGCAGCCAAACTGGGGGTGAGCAGTTCTTC. The genes are TRBV4-1 and TRBJ2-1; D possibly matches TRBD1 or TRBD2 (5 bases each). Per germline, CDR1 MGHRA and CDR2 YSYEKL. The CDR3 runs to 12 residues. V was clipped by 2 bases and J by 9 bases, with 8 bases between them.

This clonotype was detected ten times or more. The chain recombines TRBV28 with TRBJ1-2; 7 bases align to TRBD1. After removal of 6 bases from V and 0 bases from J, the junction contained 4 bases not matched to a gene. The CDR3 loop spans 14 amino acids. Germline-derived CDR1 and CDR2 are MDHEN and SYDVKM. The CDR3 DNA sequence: TGTGCCAGCAGACCAGGGGGTGCTAACTATGGCTACACCTTC. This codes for CASRPGGANYGYTF.

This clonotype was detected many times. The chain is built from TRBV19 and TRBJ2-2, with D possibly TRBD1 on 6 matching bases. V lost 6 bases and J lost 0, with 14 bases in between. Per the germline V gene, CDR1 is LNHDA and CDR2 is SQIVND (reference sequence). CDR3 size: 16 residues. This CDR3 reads CASSRTGLANTGELFF. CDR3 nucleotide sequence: TGTGCCAGTAGCCGTACAGGGCTGGCGAACACCGGGGAGCTGTTTTTT. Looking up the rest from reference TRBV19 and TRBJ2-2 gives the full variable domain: DGGITQSPKYLFRKEGQNVTLSCEQNLNHDAMYWYRQDPGQGLRLIYYSQIVNDFQKGDIAEGYSVSREKKESFPLTVTSAQKNPTAFYLCASSRTGLANTGELFFGEGSRLTVL.

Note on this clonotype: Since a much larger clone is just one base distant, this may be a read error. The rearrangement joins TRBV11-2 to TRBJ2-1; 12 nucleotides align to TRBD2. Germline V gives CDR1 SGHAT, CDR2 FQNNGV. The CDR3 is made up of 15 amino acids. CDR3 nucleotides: TGTACCAGCAGCCCGACTAGCGGGAGTGTCAATGAGCAGTTCTTC. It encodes CTSSPTSGSVNEQFF.

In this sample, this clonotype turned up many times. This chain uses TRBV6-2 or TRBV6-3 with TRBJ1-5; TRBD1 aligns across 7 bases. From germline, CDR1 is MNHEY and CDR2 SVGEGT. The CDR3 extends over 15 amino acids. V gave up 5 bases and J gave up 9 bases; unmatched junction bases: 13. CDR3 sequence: CASSPTGAGGGPQHF. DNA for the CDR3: TGTGCCAGCAGTCCCACAGGGGCCGGAGGGGGGCCCCAGCATTTT.

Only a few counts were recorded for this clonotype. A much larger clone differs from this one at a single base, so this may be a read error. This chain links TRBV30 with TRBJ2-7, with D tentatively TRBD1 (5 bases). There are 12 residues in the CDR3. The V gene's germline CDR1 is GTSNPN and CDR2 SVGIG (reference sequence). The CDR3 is CARSVQGDEQYF. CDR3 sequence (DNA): TGTGCCCGGAGTGTACAAGGGGACGAGCAGTACTTC. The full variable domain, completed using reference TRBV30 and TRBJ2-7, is SQTIHQWPATLVQPVGSPLSLECTVEGTSNPNLYWYRQAAGRGLQLLFYSVGIGQISSEVPQNLSASRPQDRQFILSSKKLLLSDSGFYLCARSVQGDEQYFGPGTRLTVT.

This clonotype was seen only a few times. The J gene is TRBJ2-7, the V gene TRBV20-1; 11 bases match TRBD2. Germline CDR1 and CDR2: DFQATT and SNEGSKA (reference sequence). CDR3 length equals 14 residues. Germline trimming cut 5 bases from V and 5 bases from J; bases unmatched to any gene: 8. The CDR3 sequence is CSALLLAGEHEQYF. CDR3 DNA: TGCAGTGCTCTCTTACTAGCGGGAGAACACGAGCAGTACTTC.

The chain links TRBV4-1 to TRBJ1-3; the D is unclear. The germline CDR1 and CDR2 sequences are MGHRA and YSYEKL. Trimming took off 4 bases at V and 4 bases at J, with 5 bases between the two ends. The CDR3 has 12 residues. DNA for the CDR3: TGCGCCAGCAGCCTGGAGGGAAACACCATATATTTT. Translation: CASSLEGNTIYF.

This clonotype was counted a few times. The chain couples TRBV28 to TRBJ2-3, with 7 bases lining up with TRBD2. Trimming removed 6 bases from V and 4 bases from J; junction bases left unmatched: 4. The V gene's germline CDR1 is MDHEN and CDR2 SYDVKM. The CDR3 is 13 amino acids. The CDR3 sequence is CASSRAGSDTQYF. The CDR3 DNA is TGTGCCAGCAGCCGAGCGGGGTCAGATACGCAGTATTTT.

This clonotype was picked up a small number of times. The CDR3 coding sequence is TGTGCCAGCAGTTACAGCCAGCCTCCCGAGGATACGCAGTATTTT. Its translation is CASSYSQPPEDTQYF. The J gene is TRBJ2-3, the V gene TRBV6-9; D is undetermined. The CDR3 is made up of 15 amino acids. Deletions cut 3 bases from V and 6 bases from J, with 16 bases between. The germline CDR1 and CDR2 sequences are MNHGY and SVAAGI.

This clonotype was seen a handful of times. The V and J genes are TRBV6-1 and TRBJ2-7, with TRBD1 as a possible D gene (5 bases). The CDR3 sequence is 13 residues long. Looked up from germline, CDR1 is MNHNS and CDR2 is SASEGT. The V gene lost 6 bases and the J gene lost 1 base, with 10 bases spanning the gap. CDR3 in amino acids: CASSADTSYEQYF. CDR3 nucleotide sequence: TGTGCCAGCAGCGCGGACACATCCTACGAGCAGTACTTC.

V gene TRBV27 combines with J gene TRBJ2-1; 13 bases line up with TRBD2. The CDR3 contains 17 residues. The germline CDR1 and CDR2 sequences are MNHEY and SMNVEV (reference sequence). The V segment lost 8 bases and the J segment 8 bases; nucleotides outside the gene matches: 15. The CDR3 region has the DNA TGTGCCAGCGGGGCGTCCGGGACTAGCGGGACTAGTGATGAGCAGTTCTTC. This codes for CASGASGTSGTSDEQFF.

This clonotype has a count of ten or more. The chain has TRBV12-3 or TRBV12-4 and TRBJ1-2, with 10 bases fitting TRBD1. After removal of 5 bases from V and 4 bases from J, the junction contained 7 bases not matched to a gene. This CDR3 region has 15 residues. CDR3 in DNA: TGTGCCAGCAGTCTCCGGACAGGGGGTATCTATGGCTACACCTTC. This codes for CASSLRTGGIYGYTF.

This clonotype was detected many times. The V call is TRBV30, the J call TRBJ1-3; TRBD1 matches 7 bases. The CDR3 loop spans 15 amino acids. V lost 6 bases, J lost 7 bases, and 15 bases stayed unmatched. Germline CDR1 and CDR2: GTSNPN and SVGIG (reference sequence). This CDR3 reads CACNTDRANLNTIYF. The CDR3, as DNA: TGTGCCTGCAATACCGACAGGGCCAATTTGAACACCATATATTTT.

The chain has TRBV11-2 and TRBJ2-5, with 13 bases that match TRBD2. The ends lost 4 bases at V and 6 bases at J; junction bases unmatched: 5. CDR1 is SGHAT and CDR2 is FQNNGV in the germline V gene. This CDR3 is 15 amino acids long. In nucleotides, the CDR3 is TGTGCCAGCAGCTCCTCGACTAGCGGGAGGCAGACCCAGTACTTC. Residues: CASSSSTSGRQTQYF. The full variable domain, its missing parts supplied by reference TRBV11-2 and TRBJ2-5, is EAGVAQSPRYKIIEKRQSVAFWCNPISGHATLYWYQQILGQGPKLLIQFQNNGVVDDSQLPKDRFSAERLKGVDSTLKIQPAKLEDSAVYLCASSSSTSGRQTQYFGPGTRLLVL.

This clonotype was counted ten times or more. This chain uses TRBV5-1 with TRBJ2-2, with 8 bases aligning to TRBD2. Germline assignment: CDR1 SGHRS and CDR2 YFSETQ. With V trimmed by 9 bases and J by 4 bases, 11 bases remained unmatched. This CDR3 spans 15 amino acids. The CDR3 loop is CATTAGEAGTGELFF. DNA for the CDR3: TGCGCCACCACAGCGGGGGAGGCGGGCACCGGGGAGCTGTTTTTT.

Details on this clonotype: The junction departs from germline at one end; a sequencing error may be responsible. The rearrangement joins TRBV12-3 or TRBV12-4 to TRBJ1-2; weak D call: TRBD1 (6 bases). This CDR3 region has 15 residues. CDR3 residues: CAGSLGGPLSYGYTF. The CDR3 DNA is TGTGCCGGCAGTTTAGGGGGGCCCCTTAGCTATGGCTACACCTTC.